This entry concerns a single T cell receptor beta chain. This sample was included in a study of T cells in Graves' hyperthyroidism and ophthalmopathy. Trimming cost V 6 bases and J 8 bases, with 14 bases left between them. The V gene's germline CDR1 is MNHNS and CDR2 SASEGT. This CDR3 spans 13 amino acids. Amplified regions were TCR beta CDR3 sequences from RNA transcripts. The study used the HTBI primer set for a first-round RT-PCR of the TCR CDR3. Each CDR3 protein is one row after TCRdb ran MiXCR on the multiplex PCR reads. The sample lists approximately 400,000 distinct CDR3 sequences; roughly 13% were seen once.

The sequence was obtained from a man in his fifties with Graves' ophthalmopathy. Specimen: blood. This sequence joins TRBV6-1 and TRBJ2-1; D call uncertain. CDR3 protein: CASREFPIDEQFF. In DNA form, the CDR3 reads TGTGCCAGCAGGGAATTCCCTATCGATGAGCAGTTCTTC.